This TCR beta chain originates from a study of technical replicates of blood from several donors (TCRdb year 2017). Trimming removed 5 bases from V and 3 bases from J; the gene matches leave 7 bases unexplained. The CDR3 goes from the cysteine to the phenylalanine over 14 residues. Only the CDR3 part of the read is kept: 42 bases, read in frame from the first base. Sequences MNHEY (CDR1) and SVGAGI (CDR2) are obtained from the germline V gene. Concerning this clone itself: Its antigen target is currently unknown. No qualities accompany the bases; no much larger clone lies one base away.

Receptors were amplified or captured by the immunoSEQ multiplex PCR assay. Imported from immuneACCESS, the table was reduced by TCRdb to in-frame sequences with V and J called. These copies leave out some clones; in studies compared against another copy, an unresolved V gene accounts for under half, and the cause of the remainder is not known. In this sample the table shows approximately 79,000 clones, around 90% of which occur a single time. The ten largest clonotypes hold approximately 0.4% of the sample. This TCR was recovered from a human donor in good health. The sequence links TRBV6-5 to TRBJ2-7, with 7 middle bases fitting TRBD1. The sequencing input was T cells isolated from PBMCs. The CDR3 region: CASSPGTDNYEQYF. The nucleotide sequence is TGTGCCAGCAGTCCAGGGACAGATAACTACGAGCAGTACTTC.